The 21 T cell receptor beta chains reported below all come from one sample, sequenced in a study of T cell responses to AZD1222 COVID-19 vaccine. Method: immunoSEQ multiplex PCR; TCRdb's copy keeps in-frame clones and lacks some. The sample lists roughly 200,000 clones, around nine tenths occurring once. The input for sequencing was peripheral blood, taken 28 days after the second dose of the MenACWY control vaccine. The receptor set was obtained from an adult who received the MenACWY meningococcal vaccine as a control.

This clone was seen a few times. The rearrangement uses TRBV28 and TRBJ2-1, with 14 bases that match TRBD2. Germline V gene data show CDR1 as MDHEN and CDR2 as SYDVKM. The CDR3 runs to 22 residues. J was trimmed by 8 bases and V by 1 base; bases with no gene match: 22. The CDR3 is CASSLFPRQVDLGTSGSDEQFF. CDR3 bases: TGTGCCAGCAGTTTATTCCCCCGACAGGTTGACCTAGGGACTAGCGGGAGCGATGAGCAGTTCTTC.

V usage is TRBV30 and J usage is TRBJ1-4, with 7 bases fitting TRBD1. The trim removed 8 bases at V and 3 bases at J, leaving 12 bases unmatched. There are 15 residues in the CDR3. Germline V gene lookup returns CDR1 GTSNPN and CDR2 SVGIG (reference sequence). In nucleotides, the CDR3 is TGTGCCGGGGGGCTAGGGGGCCGGGCTAATGAAAAACTGTTTTTT. It is translated as CAGGLGGRANEKLFF.

The chain is built from TRBV2 and TRBJ1-1; no clear D gene. The germline gives CDR1 SNHLY, CDR2 FYNNEI. V lost 6 bases and J lost 1, with 15 bases in between. The CDR3 has 15 residues. The CDR3 DNA reads TGTGCCAGCAGGGCGCAGGCTGTCGGGAACACTGAAGCTTTCTTT. As protein: CASRAQAVGNTEAFF.

The chain uses TRBV9 and TRBJ2-7, with a possible D match to TRBD1 (5 bases). The germline CDR1 and CDR2 sequences are SGDLS and YYNGEE. The CDR3 spans 15 residues. Trimming cost V 0 bases and J 3 bases, with 13 bases left between them. The CDR3 sequence: CASSVVPGNDYEQYF. In DNA, the CDR3 is TGTGCCAGCAGCGTAGTCCCAGGGAACGACTACGAGCAGTACTTC. Complete variable domain (other parts from reference TRBV9 and TRBJ2-7): DSGVTQTPKHLITATGQRVTLRCSPRSGDLSVYWYQQSLDQGLQFLIQYYNGEERAKGNILERFSAQQFPDLHSELNLSSLELGDSALYFCASSVVPGNDYEQYFGPGTRLTVT.

V gene TRBV27 combines with J gene TRBJ1-2; 11 nucleotides match TRBD1. With V trimmed by 2 bases and J by 4 bases, 3 bases remained unmatched. The germline V gene encodes CDR1 MNHEY and CDR2 SMNVEV (reference sequence). The CDR3 covers 15 residues. The CDR3 DNA reads TGTGCCAGCAGTTTACGGGGACAGGGGGGCTATGGCTACACCTTC. It translates to CASSLRGQGGYGYTF.

This chain connects TRBV5-1 to TRBJ1-3; D gene uncertain. The CDR3 contains 11 residues. The V end lost 4 bases, the J end lost 14 bases, and 13 bases lay between the germline ends. Germline V lookup: CDR1 SGHRS, CDR2 YFSETQ. CDR3 nucleotide sequence: TGCGCCAGCAGCGCCGGACCGCTCCTATATTTT. Translated: CASSAGPLLYF. Drawing the rest from reference TRBV5-1 and TRBJ1-3, the complete variable domain is KAGVTQTPRYLIKTRGQQVTLSCSPISGHRSVSWYQQTPGQGLQFLFEYFSETQRNKGNFPGRFSGRQFSNSRSEMNVSTLELGDSALYLCASSAGPLLYFGEGSWLTVV.

The genes are TRBV7-9 and TRBJ2-7, with D perhaps matching TRBD1 or TRBD2 (5 bases each). Germline values: CDR1 SEHNR, CDR2 FQNEAQ (reference sequence). The CDR3 extends over 15 amino acids. Trimming took 8 bases from V and 0 from J, leaving 17 bases between them. CDR3: CASVPGTASSYEQYF. CDR3 bases: TGTGCCAGCGTACCCGGGACGGCGAGCTCCTACGAGCAGTACTTC.

The chain uses TRBV2 and TRBJ1-5; 9 bases are shared with TRBD1. V shed 8 bases, J shed 6 bases, and the junction held 5 bases outside the gene matches. The CDR3 sequence is 13 residues long. The V gene's germline CDR1 is SNHLY and CDR2 FYNNEI. The CDR3 loop reads CASRGQGRQPQHF. In DNA, the CDR3 is TGTGCCAGCCGGGGACAGGGCCGTCAGCCCCAGCATTTT.

The chain uses TRBV27 and TRBJ1-5, with D perhaps matching TRBD1 (5 bases). The CDR3 contains 14 residues. Trimming stripped 5 bases from V and 2 bases from J, with 10 bases between. Germline V gene sequence: CDR1 MNHEY, CDR2 SMNVEV (reference sequence). CDR3 DNA: TGTGCCAGCAGTGGATTAGGGGGCAATCAGCCCCAGCATTTT. Translating it yields CASSGLGGNQPQHF.

The chain links TRBV30 to TRBJ1-2; possibly TRBD1 for D (6 bases). The CDR3 runs to 14 residues. Germline lookup yields CDR1 GTSNPN and CDR2 SVGIG (reference sequence). The V and J ends lost 0 bases and 8 bases respectively, with 16 bases between them. CDR3 nucleotides: TGTGCCTGGAGTGTACTGACCCAGGGGCTCGGCTACACCTTC. It codes for CAWSVLTQGLGYTF. The variable domain in full, with the rest retrieved from reference TRBV30 and TRBJ1-2, is SQTIHQWPATLVQPVGSPLSLECTVEGTSNPNLYWYRQAAGRGLQLLFYSVGIGQISSEVPQNLSASRPQDRQFILSSKKLLLSDSGFYLCAWSVLTQGLGYTFGSGTRLTVV.

The chain combines TRBV10-3 with TRBJ2-1, with 7 positions matching TRBD2. The CDR3 length is 14 residues. Unmatched junction bases numbered 8, after V lost 10 bases and J lost 2 bases. The germline V gene has CDR1 ENHRY and CDR2 SYGVKD. The CDR3 loop is CATERGLPYNEQFF. In DNA form, the CDR3 reads TGTGCCACCGAGCGGGGCCTTCCCTACAATGAGCAGTTCTTC.

V and J are TRBV28 and TRBJ2-7, with D perhaps assigned TRBD1 or TRBD2 (5 bases each). Trimming shortened V by 7 bases and J by 6 bases, and 25 bases separated the two germline ends. The CDR3 contains 16 residues. CDR1 and CDR2 (germline): MDHEN, SYDVKM. The CDR3 region has the DNA TGTGCCAGCACCGTCGAGGGAGTCTGGGGCTTTCGCGAGCAGTACTTC. Protein sequence: CASTVEGVWGFREQYF.

V gene TRBV24-1 combines with J gene TRBJ2-1; no clear D gene. The germline V gene has CDR1 KGHDR and CDR2 SFDVKD. This CDR3 has 15 residues. Trimming cost V 3 bases and J 9 bases, with 17 bases left between them. CDR3 loop: CATSDMPGPAPEQFF. CDR3 bases: TGTGCCACCAGTGATATGCCAGGACCGGCCCCTGAGCAGTTCTTC.

The chain carries TRBV14 and TRBJ1-6; D unclear. V lost 3 bases and J lost 0, with 12 bases in between. There are 17 residues in the CDR3. From germline, CDR1 is SGHDN and CDR2 FVKESK. The CDR3 spells CASSHRIPSSYNSPLHF. CDR3 sequence (DNA): TGTGCCAGCAGCCACCGGATACCAAGCTCCTATAATTCACCCCTCCACTTT.

The chain couples TRBV5-1 to TRBJ2-3, with TRBD2 matching over 12 bases. CDR1 is SGHRS, CDR2 YFSETQ, per germline. This CDR3 comprises 16 residues. Trimming took 4 bases from V and 4 from J; bases not matched to a gene: 7. CDR3 sequence (DNA): TGCGCCAGCAGCGCGGCGCTAGCGGGAGGGCCAGATACGCAGTATTTT. Amino acids: CASSAALAGGPDTQYF. The full variable domain, in which reference TRBV5-1 and TRBJ2-3 provide the parts outside the CDR3, is KAGVTQTPRYLIKTRGQQVTLSCSPISGHRSVSWYQQTPGQGLQFLFEYFSETQRNKGNFPGRFSGRQFSNSRSEMNVSTLELGDSALYLCASSAALAGGPDTQYFGPGTRLTVL.

This clone occurred a few times. The chain joins TRBV19 to TRBJ1-5; D gene uncertain. Per the germline V gene, CDR1 is LNHDA and CDR2 is SQIVND (reference sequence). Trimming left V 5 bases short and J 4 bases short, with 12 bases between. The CDR3 has 14 amino acids. CDR3 residues: CASSSGRRNQPQHF. CDR3 in DNA: TGTGCCAGTAGTTCCGGCCGGCGGAATCAGCCCCAGCATTTT.

The chain has TRBV27 and TRBJ1-5; 7 bases align to TRBD1. From germline, CDR1 is MNHEY and CDR2 SMNVEV (reference sequence). Losses at the gene ends were 5 bases for V and 6 bases for J; bases not matched to a gene: 7. CDR3 length: 14 amino acids. CDR3 region: CASSRDRVGQPQHF. DNA of the CDR3: TGTGCCAGCAGTCGCGACAGGGTCGGTCAGCCCCAGCATTTT.

The V gene is TRBV30, the J gene TRBJ1-2; 7 bases are a match to TRBD1. The V and J ends lost 4 bases and 4 bases, in that order; junction bases with no gene match: 6. Germline CDR1 and CDR2: GTSNPN and SVGIG (reference sequence). This CDR3 region has 13 residues. CDR3 coding DNA: TGTGCCTGGAATAGGGGACAGATCTATGGCTACACCTTC. It codes for CAWNRGQIYGYTF.

The chain combines TRBV2 with TRBJ2-7; no definite D call. The germline V and J ends were trimmed by 2 bases and 4 bases, with 12 bases remaining between them. The germline V gene has CDR1 SNHLY and CDR2 FYNNEI. The CDR3 is 14 residues long. CDR3 loop: CASSENGMGYEQYF. The CDR3 region has the DNA TGTGCCAGCAGTGAAAACGGAATGGGGTACGAGCAGTACTTC.

V usage is TRBV10-3 and J usage is TRBJ1-2; 8 bases align to TRBD1. The CDR3 is 14 amino acids. V gave up 6 bases and J gave up 9 bases; unmatched junction bases: 12. From germline, CDR1 is ENHRY and CDR2 SYGVKD. CDR3 coding DNA: TGTGCCATCAGACGGGACAGGACTGCCGAAAGCTACACCTTC. This gives the protein CAIRRDRTAESYTF.

The V gene is TRBV5-5, the J gene TRBJ2-2; D is unresolved. The CDR3 has 15 amino acids. The ends were cut back, 1 base at V and 1 base at J, with 8 bases in the middle. From germline, CDR1 is SGHKS and CDR2 YYEKEE (reference sequence). CDR3 sequence: CASSLYLGNTGELFF. CDR3 nucleotide sequence: TGTGCCAGCAGCTTGTACCTGGGGAACACCGGGGAGCTGTTTTTT.